This TCR beta chain was retrieved from a study of identical twins. In its sample, this clonotype was seen a few times. Its antigen is undetermined. Deletions cut 1 base from V and 4 bases from J, with 13 bases between. From germline, CDR1 is SEHNR and CDR2 FQNEAQ (reference sequence). This CDR3 is 15 amino acids long. One entry per CDR3 protein, called by TCRdb with MiXCR from the 5' RACE reads. Counted here are over 200,000 distinct CDR3 sequences, 6% to 7% occurring once; the ten biggest clones make up just over 14%. Study findings and constraints: The abundant beta clonotypes from cord blood had fewer insertions, and memory repertoires had none of this.

The sample was also linked to a second study, of T cells expressing NK-cell markers. That paper notes: With an anti-gamma-delta TCR antibody, sorting in several experiments was kept to alpha-beta TCR T cells.

The specimen sequenced was CD8+ T cells sorted from blood. This receptor was identified in a woman younger than 35 in good health. The chain joins TRBV7-9 to TRBJ1-2; the D gene is possibly TRBD1 (6 bases). CDR3 coding DNA: TGTGCCAGCAGCTTAGGGGGCAGGGGACCCTATGGCTACACCTTC. Its protein product is CASSLGGRGPYGYTF. Drawing the rest from reference TRBV7-9 and TRBJ1-2, the complete variable domain is DTGVSQNPRHKITKRGQNVTFRCDPISEHNRLYWYRQTLGQGPEFLTYFQNEAQLEKSRLLSDRFSAERPKGSFSTLEIQRTEQGDSAMYLCASSLGGRGPYGYTFGSGTRLTVV.